This TCR beta chain was found in a study of T cells in Graves' hyperthyroidism and ophthalmopathy. This clonotype was found many times. RNA transcripts served as the template for amplifying TCR beta CDR3 regions. First-round RT-PCR of the TCR CDR3 relied on the HTBI primer set. TCRdb re-derived calls from the multiplex PCR reads in MiXCR, one entry per CDR3 protein. The sample includes nearly 600,000 distinct CDR3 sequences, approximately 15% of them seen just once. The study left out patients who had uncontrolled infection, other autoimmune disease, pregnancy or lactation. Clinical symptoms, serum thyroxine and TRAb, thyroid ultrasound and orbital computed tomography were used for the diagnoses. This TCR was sampled from a woman between 18 and 30 years old with Graves' ophthalmopathy. The specimen sequenced was blood.

This chain's CDR3 is CSPGLAGGPGEQFF. CDR3 nucleotides: TGCAGCCCGGGACTAGCGGGAGGGCCAGGGGAGCAGTTCTTC. The genes are TRBV29-1 and TRBJ2-1; 16 bases map to TRBD2. The ends lost 8 bases at V and 10 bases at J; junction bases unmatched: 8. There are 14 residues in the CDR3. Germline V gene data show CDR1 as SQVTM and CDR2 as ANQGSEA.